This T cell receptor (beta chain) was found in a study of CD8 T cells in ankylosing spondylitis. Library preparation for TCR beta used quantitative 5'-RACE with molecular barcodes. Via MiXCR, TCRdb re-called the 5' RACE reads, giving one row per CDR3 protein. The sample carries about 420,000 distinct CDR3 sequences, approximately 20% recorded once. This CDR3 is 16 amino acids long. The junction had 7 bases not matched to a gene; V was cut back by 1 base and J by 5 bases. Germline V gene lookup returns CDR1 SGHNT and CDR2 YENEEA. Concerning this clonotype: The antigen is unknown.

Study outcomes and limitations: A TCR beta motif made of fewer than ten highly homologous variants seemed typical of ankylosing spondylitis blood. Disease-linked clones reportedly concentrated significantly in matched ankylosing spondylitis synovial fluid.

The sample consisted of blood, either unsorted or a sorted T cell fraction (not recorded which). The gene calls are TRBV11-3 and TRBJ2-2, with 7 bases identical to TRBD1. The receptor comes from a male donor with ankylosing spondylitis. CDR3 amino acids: CASSLVGGAGTGELFF. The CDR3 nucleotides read TGTGCCAGCAGCTTAGTAGGGGGCGCCGGGACCGGGGAGCTGTTTTTT.